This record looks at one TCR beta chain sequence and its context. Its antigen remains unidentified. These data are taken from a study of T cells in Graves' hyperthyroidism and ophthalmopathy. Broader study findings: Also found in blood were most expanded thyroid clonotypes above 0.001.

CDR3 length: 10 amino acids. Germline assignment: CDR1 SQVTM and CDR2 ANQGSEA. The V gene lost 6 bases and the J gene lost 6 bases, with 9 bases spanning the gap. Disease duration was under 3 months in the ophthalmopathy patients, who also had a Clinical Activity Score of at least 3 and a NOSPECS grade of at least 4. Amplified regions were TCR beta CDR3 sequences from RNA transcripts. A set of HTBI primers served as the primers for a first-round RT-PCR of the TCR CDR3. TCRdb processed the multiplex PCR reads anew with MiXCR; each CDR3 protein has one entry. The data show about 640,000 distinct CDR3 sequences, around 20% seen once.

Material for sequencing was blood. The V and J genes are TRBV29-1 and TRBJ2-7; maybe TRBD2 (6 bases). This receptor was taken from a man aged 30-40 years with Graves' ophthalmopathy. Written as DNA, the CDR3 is TGCAGCGTCCCGGAGGGCGAGCAGTACTTC. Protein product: CSVPEGEQYF.